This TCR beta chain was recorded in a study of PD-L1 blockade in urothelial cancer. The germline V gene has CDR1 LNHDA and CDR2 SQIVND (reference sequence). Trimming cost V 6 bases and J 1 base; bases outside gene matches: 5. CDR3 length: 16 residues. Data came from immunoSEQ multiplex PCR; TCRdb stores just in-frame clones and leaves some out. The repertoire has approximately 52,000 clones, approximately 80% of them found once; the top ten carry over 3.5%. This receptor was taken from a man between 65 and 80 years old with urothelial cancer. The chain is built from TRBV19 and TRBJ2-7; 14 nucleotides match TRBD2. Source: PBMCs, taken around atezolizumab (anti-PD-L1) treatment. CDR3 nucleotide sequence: TGTGCCAGTAGAAAGGGACTAGCGGGAGAGTCCTACGAGCAGTACTTC. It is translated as CASRKGLAGESYEQYF.